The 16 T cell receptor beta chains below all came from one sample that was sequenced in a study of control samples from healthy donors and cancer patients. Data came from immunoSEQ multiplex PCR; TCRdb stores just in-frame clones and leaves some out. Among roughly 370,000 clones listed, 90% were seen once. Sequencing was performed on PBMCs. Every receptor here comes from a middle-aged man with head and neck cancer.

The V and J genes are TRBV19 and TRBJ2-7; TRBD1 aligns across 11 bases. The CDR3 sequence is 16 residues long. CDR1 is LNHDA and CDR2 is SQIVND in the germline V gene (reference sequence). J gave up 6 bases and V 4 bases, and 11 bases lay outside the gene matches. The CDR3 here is CASSRPSGTGGLEQYF. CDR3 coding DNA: TGTGCCAGTAGTAGGCCCTCCGGGACAGGGGGGCTCGAGCAGTACTTC.

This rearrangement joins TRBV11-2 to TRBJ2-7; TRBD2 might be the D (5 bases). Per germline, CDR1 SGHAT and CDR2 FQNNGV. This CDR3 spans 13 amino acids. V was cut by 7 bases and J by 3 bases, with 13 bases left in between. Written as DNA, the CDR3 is TGTGCCAGCACCCTGCGGGCGATCTACGAGCAGTACTTC. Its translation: CASTLRAIYEQYF.

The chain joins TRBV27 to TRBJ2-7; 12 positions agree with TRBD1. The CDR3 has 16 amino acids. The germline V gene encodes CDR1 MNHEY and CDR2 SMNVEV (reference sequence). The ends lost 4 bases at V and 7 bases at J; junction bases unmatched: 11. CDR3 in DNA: TGTGCCAGCAGTTCACCCCTCCGGGACAGGGGGCGTGAGCAGTACTTC. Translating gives CASSSPLRDRGREQYF.

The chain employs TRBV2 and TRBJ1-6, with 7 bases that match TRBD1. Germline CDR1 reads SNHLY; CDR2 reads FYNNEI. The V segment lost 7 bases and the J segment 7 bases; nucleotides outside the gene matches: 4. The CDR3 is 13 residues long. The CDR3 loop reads CASTGTENSPLHF. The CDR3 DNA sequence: TGTGCCAGCACCGGGACAGAGAATTCACCCCTCCACTTT. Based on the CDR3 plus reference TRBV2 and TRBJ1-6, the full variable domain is EPEVTQTPSHQVTQMGQEVILRCVPISNHLYFYWYRQILGQKVEFLVSFYNNEISEKSEIFDDQFSVERPDGSNFTLKIRSTKLEDSAMYFCASTGTENSPLHFGNGTRLTVT.

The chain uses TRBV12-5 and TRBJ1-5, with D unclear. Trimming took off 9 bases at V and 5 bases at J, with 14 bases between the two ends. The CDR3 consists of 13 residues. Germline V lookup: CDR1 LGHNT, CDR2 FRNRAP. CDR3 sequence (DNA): TGTGCTAGCGCCGAGGGAAACGATCAGCCCCAGCATTTT. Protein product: CASAEGNDQPQHF.

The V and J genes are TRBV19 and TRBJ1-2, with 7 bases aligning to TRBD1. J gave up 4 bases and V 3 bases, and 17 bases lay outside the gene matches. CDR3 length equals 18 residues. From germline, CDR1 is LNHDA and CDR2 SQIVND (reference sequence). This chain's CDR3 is CASSIEVGQPPSPYGYTF. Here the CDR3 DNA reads TGTGCCAGTAGTATCGAAGTGGGACAGCCGCCGTCTCCCTATGGCTACACCTTC.

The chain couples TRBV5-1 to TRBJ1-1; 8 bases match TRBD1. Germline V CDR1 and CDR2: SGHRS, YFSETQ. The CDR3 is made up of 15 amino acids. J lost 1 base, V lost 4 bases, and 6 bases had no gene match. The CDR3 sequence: CASSPDRAANTEAFF. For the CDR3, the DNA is TGCGCCAGCAGCCCGGACAGGGCGGCGAACACTGAAGCTTTCTTT.

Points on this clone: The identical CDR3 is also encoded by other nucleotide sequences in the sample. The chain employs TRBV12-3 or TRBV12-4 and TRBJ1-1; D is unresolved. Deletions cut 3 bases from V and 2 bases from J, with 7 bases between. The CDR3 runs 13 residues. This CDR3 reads CASSLEGNTEAFF. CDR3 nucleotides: TGTGCCAGCAGTTTGGAGGGTAACACTGAAGCTTTCTTT.

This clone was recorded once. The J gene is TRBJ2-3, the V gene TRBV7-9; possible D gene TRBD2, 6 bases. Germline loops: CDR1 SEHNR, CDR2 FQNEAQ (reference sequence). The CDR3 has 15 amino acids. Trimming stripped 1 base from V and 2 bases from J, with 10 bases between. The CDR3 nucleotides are TGTGCCAGCAGCTTAGTTGCGGGGATCACAGATACGCAGTATTTT. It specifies CASSLVAGITDTQYF.

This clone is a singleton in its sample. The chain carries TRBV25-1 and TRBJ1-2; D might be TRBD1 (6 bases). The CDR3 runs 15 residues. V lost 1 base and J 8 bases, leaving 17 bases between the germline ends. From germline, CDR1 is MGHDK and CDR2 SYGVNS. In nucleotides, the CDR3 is TGTGCCAGCAGTGAATTTGGAGGGGGGGCCCGAGGCTACACCTTC. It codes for CASSEFGGGARGYTF.

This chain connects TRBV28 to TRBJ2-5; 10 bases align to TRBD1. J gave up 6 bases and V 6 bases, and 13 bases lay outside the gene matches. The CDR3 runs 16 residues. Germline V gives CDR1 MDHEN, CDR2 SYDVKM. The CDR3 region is CASRLPGTGVVKTQYF. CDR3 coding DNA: TGTGCCAGCAGATTACCCGGGACAGGGGTTGTGAAGACCCAGTACTTC.

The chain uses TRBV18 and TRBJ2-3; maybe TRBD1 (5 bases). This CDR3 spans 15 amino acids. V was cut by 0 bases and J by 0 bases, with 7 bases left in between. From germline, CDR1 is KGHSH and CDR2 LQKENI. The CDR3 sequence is CASSPPTESTDTQYF. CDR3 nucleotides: TGTGCCAGCTCACCACCGACAGAGAGCACAGATACGCAGTATTTT.

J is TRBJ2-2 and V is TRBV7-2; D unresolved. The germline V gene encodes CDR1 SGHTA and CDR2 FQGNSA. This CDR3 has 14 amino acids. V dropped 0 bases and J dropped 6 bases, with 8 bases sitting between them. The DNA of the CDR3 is TGTGCCAGCAGCTTAGCTTCGTGGGCCGGGGAGCTGTTTTTT. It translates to CASSLASWAGELFF.

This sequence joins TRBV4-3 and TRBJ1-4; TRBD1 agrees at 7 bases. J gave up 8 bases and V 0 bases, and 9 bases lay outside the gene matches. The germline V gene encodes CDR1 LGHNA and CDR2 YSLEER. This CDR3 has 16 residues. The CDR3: CASSQDRQGGREKLFF. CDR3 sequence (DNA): TGCGCCAGCAGCCAAGATCGACAGGGAGGAAGGGAAAAACTGTTTTTT.

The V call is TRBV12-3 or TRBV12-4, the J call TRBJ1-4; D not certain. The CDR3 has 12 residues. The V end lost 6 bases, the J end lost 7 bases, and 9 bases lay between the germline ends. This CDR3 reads CASSHSVEKLFF. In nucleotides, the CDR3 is TGTGCCAGCAGCCACTCCGTTGAAAAACTGTTTTTT.

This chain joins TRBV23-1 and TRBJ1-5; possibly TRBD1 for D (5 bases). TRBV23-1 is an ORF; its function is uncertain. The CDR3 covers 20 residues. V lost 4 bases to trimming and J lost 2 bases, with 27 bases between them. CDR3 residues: CASSPRHYRTSCGGNQPQHF. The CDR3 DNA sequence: TGCGCCAGCAGTCCCCGCCATTACAGGACTTCATGTGGAGGCAATCAGCCCCAGCATTTT.